This passage covers 21 T cell receptor beta chains from one sample sequenced in a study of blood T cell repertoires in COVID-19. Libraries were prepared by immunoSEQ multiplex PCR; TCRdb keeps only in-frame clonotypes and omits some of them. The table shows some 40,000 clones, with about two thirds occurring only once. Sequencing was carried out using peripheral blood. The receptors were gathered from an older man with acute or convalescent COVID-19.

This clone was seen more than once but under ten times. The chain employs TRBV6-5 and TRBJ1-5; maybe TRBD1 (6 bases). There are 15 residues in the CDR3. Per the germline V gene, CDR1 is MNHEY and CDR2 is SVGAGI. Trimming pared 6 bases from V and 4 bases from J, leaving 16 bases between. This chain's CDR3 is CASSARTALNQPQHF. CDR3 in DNA: TGTGCCAGCAGCGCGCGGACAGCTTTGAATCAGCCCCAGCATTTT.

This chain uses TRBV19 with TRBJ1-2; 7 bases are a match to TRBD1. With V trimmed by 5 bases and J by 4 bases, 7 bases remained unmatched. The CDR3 is 14 amino acids. Germline V lookup: CDR1 LNHDA, CDR2 SQIVND (reference sequence). CDR3: CASSPQTGVYGYTF. The CDR3 coding sequence is TGTGCCAGTAGTCCCCAAACAGGGGTCTATGGCTACACCTTC.

The rearrangement joins TRBV5-4 to TRBJ2-5, with D possibly being TRBD2 (5 bases). CDR1 and CDR2 (germline): SGHNT, YYREEE (reference sequence). The CDR3 runs 14 residues. The V gene lost 1 base and the J gene lost 5 bases, with 12 bases spanning the gap. The CDR3 bases are TGTGCCAGCAGCTTGTCGGGGATTGGGGAGACCCAGTACTTC. It codes for CASSLSGIGETQYF.

The chain links TRBV9 to TRBJ2-2; 8 nucleotides align to TRBD2. The CDR3 covers 18 residues. The germline gives CDR1 SGDLS, CDR2 YYNGEE. J lost 3 bases, V lost 4 bases, and 14 bases had no gene match. The CDR3 DNA reads TGTGCCAGCAGCCTCCTCCCTACTAGCGGCAAATACACCGGGGAGCTGTTTTTT. Its protein is CASSLLPTSGKYTGELFF.

The chain carries TRBV14 and TRBJ2-3, with D unclear. The V gene's germline CDR1 is SGHDN and CDR2 FVKESK. The ends were cut back, 4 bases at V and 8 bases at J, with 10 bases in the middle. This CDR3 comprises 12 residues. The CDR3 DNA is TGTGCCAGCAGCCCCAGCGTTAGTACGCAGTATTTT. Its translation is CASSPSVSTQYF.

V is TRBV4-1 and J is TRBJ2-5, with 7 nucleotides matching TRBD2. With 3 bases clipped from V and 0 bases from J, the junction kept 4 bases outside the gene matches. This CDR3 is 15 amino acids long. CDR1 and CDR2 (germline): MGHRA, YSYEKL. This CDR3 is CASSQLAAYQETQYF. In DNA form, the CDR3 reads TGCGCCAGCAGCCAGCTAGCGGCGTACCAAGAGACCCAGTACTTC.

The chain has TRBV29-1 and TRBJ2-2, with D maybe TRBD2 (6 bases). The ends were cut back, 4 bases at V and 1 base at J, with 10 bases in the middle. Germline V gene data show CDR1 as SQVTM and CDR2 as ANQGSEA. The CDR3 loop spans 14 amino acids. The CDR3 bases are TGCAGCGTTGCCGGGACTCTGAACACCGGGGAGCTGTTTTTT. Encoded protein: CSVAGTLNTGELFF.

This clone has more than one count but fewer than ten. This rearrangement joins TRBV19 to TRBJ2-5; D is perhaps TRBD1 (6 bases). Trimming shortened V by 4 bases and J by 2 bases, and 11 bases separated the two germline ends. This CDR3 has 14 residues. Germline values: CDR1 LNHDA, CDR2 SQIVND (reference sequence). This CDR3 reads CASSRTELQETQYF. CDR3 coding DNA: TGTGCCAGTAGTAGGACAGAACTTCAAGAGACCCAGTACTTC.

This clone was counted a single time. J is TRBJ1-2 and V is TRBV11-3; D is possibly TRBD1 (5 bases). V lost 1 base and J lost 2, with 11 bases in between. Per germline, CDR1 SGHNT and CDR2 YENEEA. The CDR3 extends over 15 amino acids. The CDR3 spells CASSLGSTENYGYTF. The CDR3 nucleotides read TGTGCCAGCAGCTTAGGTTCGACAGAAAACTATGGCTACACCTTC.

This clone was seen once. The chain joins TRBV9 to TRBJ1-4; D might be TRBD1 (5 bases). Trimming pared 4 bases from V and 9 bases from J, leaving 10 bases between. Looked up from germline, CDR1 is SGDLS and CDR2 is YYNGEE. The CDR3 sequence is 12 residues long. The CDR3 DNA reads as TGTGCCAGCAGCCCCCAGGGCCAAAAACTGTTTTTT. It specifies CASSPQGQKLFF.

The J gene is TRBJ2-2, the V gene TRBV29-1; D is undetermined. The CDR3 contains 12 residues. Trimming removed 4 bases from V and 1 base from J, with 4 bases in between. Germline V CDR1 and CDR2: SQVTM, ANQGSEA. The CDR3 DNA follows: TGCAGCGTTGGACAGAACACCGGGGAGCTGTTTTTT. This encodes CSVGQNTGELFF.

V gene TRBV30 combines with J gene TRBJ2-7, with 8 bases fitting TRBD2. From germline, CDR1 is GTSNPN and CDR2 SVGIG (reference sequence). V shed 2 bases and J 4 bases; nucleotides not matched to a gene: 7. This CDR3 spans 14 amino acids. The CDR3 is CAWSKTGGLYEQYF. The CDR3 nucleotides are TGTGCCTGGAGTAAAACGGGAGGGTTGTACGAGCAGTACTTC.

The rearrangement links TRBV5-1 to TRBJ2-2; unclear D gene. This CDR3 contains 16 residues. Germline V gene data show CDR1 as SGHRS and CDR2 as YFSETQ. The V and J ends lost 0 bases and 6 bases respectively, with 15 bases between them. The CDR3 DNA follows: TGCGCCAGCAGCTTGGGTCTAGGAGACCCGCCCGGGGAGCTGTTTTTT. It yields the protein CASSLGLGDPPGELFF. Full variable domain (remainder filled in from reference TRBV5-1 and TRBJ2-2): KAGVTQTPRYLIKTRGQQVTLSCSPISGHRSVSWYQQTPGQGLQFLFEYFSETQRNKGNFPGRFSGRQFSNSRSEMNVSTLELGDSALYLCASSLGLGDPPGELFFGEGSRLTVL.

The chain employs TRBV15 and TRBJ2-1; 9 bases map to TRBD1. The junction had 17 bases not matched to a gene; V was cut back by 4 bases and J by 4 bases. The CDR3 is 19 amino acids. Per germline, CDR1 LNHNV and CDR2 YYDKDF (reference sequence). This CDR3 reads CATSTRTGETRGSYNEQFF. For the CDR3, the DNA is TGTGCCACCAGCACCCGGACAGGGGAGACTAGGGGGAGTTACAATGAGCAGTTCTTC.

The rearrangement links TRBV29-1 to TRBJ2-1, with D perhaps matching TRBD2 (5 bases). The germline CDR1 and CDR2 sequences are SQVTM and ANQGSEA. This CDR3 is 13 amino acids long. With 6 bases removed from V and 7 bases from J, the gap between germline ends came to 16 bases. The CDR3 loop reads CSVRTPQGNEQFF. DNA of the CDR3: TGCAGCGTAAGGACTCCTCAAGGGAATGAGCAGTTCTTC.

This clone occurred a few times. CDR3 nucleotide sequence: TGTGCCAGCAGCTCCAAGGACAGCGGGGGGGCCTACGAGCAGTACTTC. This encodes CASSSKDSGGAYEQYF. The rearrangement links TRBV7-2 to TRBJ2-7; 10 bases are a match to TRBD2. The CDR3 consists of 16 residues. J was trimmed by 2 bases and V by 4 bases; bases with no gene match: 8. Germline V gives CDR1 SGHTA, CDR2 FQGNSA.

This chain links TRBV30 with TRBJ2-5, with D possibly being TRBD2 (6 bases). The V end was cut by 1 base, the J end by 4 bases, with 7 bases between. CDR3 length: 12 residues. Germline V gene data show CDR1 as GTSNPN and CDR2 as SVGIG (reference sequence). Here the CDR3 DNA reads TGTGCCTGGAGTGGCGGGGTAGAGACCCAGTACTTC. This translates into CAWSGGVETQYF. Variable domain in full (rest from reference TRBV30 and TRBJ2-5): SQTIHQWPATLVQPVGSPLSLECTVEGTSNPNLYWYRQAAGRGLQLLFYSVGIGQISSEVPQNLSASRPQDRQFILSSKKLLLSDSGFYLCAWSGGVETQYFGPGTRLLVL.

The gene calls are TRBV18 and TRBJ1-1; TRBD1 might be the D (5 bases). The length of the CDR3 is 13 residues. Between the trimmed V and J ends, which lost 5 bases and 5 bases, there was a span of 12 bases. The germline CDR1 and CDR2 sequences are KGHSH and LQKENI. The CDR3 DNA follows: TGTGCCAGCTCATCCGGGGGAAAAACTGAAGCTTTCTTT. It is translated as CASSSGGKTEAFF.

The CDR3 bases are TGTGCCAGCAGTGAAGGGACAACCCGCTCTGGGGCCAACGTCCTGACTTTC. Protein: CASSEGTTRSGANVLTF. The chain uses TRBV2 and TRBJ2-6; D might be TRBD1 (5 bases). CDR3 size: 17 residues. V lost 1 base and J 0 bases, leaving 10 bases between the germline ends. CDR1 and CDR2 (germline): SNHLY, FYNNEI. Drawing the rest from reference TRBV2 and TRBJ2-6, the complete variable domain is EPEVTQTPSHQVTQMGQEVILRCVPISNHLYFYWYRQILGQKVEFLVSFYNNEISEKSEIFDDQFSVERPDGSNFTLKIRSTKLEDSAMYFCASSEGTTRSGANVLTFGAGSRLTVL.

This clone was counted a few times. This sequence joins TRBV18 and TRBJ2-2; D gene unclear. The CDR3 spans 13 residues. Between the trimmed V and J ends, which lost 6 bases and 1 base, there was a span of 6 bases. The germline CDR1 and CDR2 sequences are KGHSH and LQKENI. CDR3 DNA sequence: TGTGCCAGCTCCGCGGAGAACACCGGGGAGCTGTTTTTT. Its protein product is CASSAENTGELFF.

The chain recombines TRBV4-3 with TRBJ1-2; 8 positions agree with TRBD1. This CDR3 has 14 residues. Losses at the gene ends were 2 bases for V and 7 bases for J; bases not matched to a gene: 6. Germline V gene lookup returns CDR1 LGHNA and CDR2 YSLEER. CDR3 loop: CASSQQGAGAGYTF. CDR3 DNA sequence: TGCGCCAGCAGCCAACAGGGGGCGGGGGCTGGCTACACCTTC.